The T cell receptor (beta chain) under discussion was sequenced for a study of blood T cell repertoires in COVID-19. Study in general: Italy, Spain and the United States were the sources of the convalescent and acute COVID-19 samples. T cells, B-cell-depleted T cells, or PBMCs supplied cDNA or gDNA.

V was clipped by 2 bases and J by 0 bases, with 11 bases between them. CDR1 is KGHSH, CDR2 LQKENI, per germline. The CDR3 runs to 16 residues. Under the authors' procedure: Amplification from reference gene primers served as the basis for estimated nucleated cell counts. Produced via immunoSEQ multiplex PCR; TCRdb's table is partial and in-frame only. That table supplies the V and J calls and clone size; D and trimming were determined from the DNA. The sample consists of roughly 130,000 clones, around three quarters of them appearing once. This TCR derives from a man older than 75 with acute or convalescent COVID-19. The chain couples TRBV18 to TRBJ1-3; D remains ambiguous. Sequencing was performed on peripheral blood. The CDR3 DNA reads as TGTGCCAGCTCACCAGGGCACCTATCCTCTGGAAACACCATATATTTT. Translation gives CASSPGHLSSGNTIYF.